This T cell receptor beta chain is drawn from a study of molecular identifiers for immune sequencing clone quantification. Study-level points and caveats: More than 97% of effector molecules, versus under 1% of naive-cell molecules, belonged to clones above 20 RNA copies. The sizes of highly expanded clones could be underestimated when identical TCR molecules share a barcode. Spiked Jurkat TCR RNA from one cell was reportedly detectable among fewer than 1.3 million naive cells.

Methods described previously were used for bulk TCR libraries, and listed TCR primers were applied. TCRdb processed the PCR reads anew with MiXCR; each CDR3 protein has one entry. This table holds about 630,000 distinct CDR3 sequences, about 25% found once. CDR3 size: 14 residues. V lost 5 bases and J 2 bases, leaving 12 bases between the germline ends. Per the germline V gene, CDR1 is DFQATT and CDR2 is SNEGSKA (reference sequence). This clonotype has just a few counts. Antigen unknown. The material sequenced was naive CD8+ T cells from blood, with Jurkat cell RNA spiked in. As for subset: FACS-sorted CD8+CD4-CCR7+CD45RA+ naive T cells. The chain is built from TRBV20-1 and TRBJ2-2, with D possibly matching TRBD1 (6 bases). The sequence came from a human donor in good health. Some libraries in this study had Jurkat cell RNA spiked in. CDR3 amino acids: CSAQTGTNTGELFF. In DNA form, the CDR3 reads TGCAGTGCTCAGACCGGGACAAACACCGGGGAGCTGTTTTTT.